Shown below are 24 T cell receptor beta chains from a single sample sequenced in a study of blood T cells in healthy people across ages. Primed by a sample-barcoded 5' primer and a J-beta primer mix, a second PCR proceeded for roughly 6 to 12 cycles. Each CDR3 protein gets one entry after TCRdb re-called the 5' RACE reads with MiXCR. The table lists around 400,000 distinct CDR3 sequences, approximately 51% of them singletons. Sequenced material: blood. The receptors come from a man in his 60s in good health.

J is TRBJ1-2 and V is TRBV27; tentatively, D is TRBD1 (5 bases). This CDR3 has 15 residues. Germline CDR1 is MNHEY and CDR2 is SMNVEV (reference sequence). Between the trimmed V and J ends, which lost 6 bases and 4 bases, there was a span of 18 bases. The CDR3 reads CASRPDRGPIYGYTF. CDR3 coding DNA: TGTGCCAGCAGACCCGACCGGGGCCCAATCTATGGCTACACCTTC.

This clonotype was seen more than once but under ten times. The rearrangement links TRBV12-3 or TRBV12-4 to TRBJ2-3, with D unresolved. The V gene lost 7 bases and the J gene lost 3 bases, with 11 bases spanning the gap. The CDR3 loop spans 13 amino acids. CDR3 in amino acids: CASTPSGTDTQYF. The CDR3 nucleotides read TGTGCCAGCACCCCCTCGGGTACAGATACGCAGTATTTT.

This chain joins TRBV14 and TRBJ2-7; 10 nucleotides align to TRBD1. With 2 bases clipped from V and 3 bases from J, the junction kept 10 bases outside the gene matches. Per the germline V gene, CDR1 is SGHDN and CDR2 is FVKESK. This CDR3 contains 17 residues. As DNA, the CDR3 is TGTGCCAGCAGCCAAATCCCGGGACAGGGGCCCCTCTACGAGCAGTACTTC. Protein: CASSQIPGQGPLYEQYF. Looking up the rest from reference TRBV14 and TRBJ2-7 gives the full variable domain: EAGVTQFPSHSVIEKGQTVTLRCDPISGHDNLYWYRRVMGKEIKFLLHFVKESKQDESGMPNNRFLAERTGGTYSTLKVQPAELEDSGVYFCASSQIPGQGPLYEQYFGPGTRLTVT.

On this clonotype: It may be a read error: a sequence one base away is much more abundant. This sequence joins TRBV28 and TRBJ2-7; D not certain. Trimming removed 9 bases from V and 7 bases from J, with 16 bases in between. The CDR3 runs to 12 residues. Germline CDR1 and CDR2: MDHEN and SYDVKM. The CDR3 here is CASAVLGNEQYF. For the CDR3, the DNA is TGTGCCAGTGCCGTGTTGGGCAATGAGCAGTACTTC.

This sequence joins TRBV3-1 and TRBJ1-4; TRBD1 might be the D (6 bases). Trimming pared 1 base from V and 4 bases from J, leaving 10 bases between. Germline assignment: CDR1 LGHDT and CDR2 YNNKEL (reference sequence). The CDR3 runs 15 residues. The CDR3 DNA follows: TGTGCCAGCAGCCAAGTGGACAGAATTAATGAAAAACTGTTTTTT. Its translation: CASSQVDRINEKLFF. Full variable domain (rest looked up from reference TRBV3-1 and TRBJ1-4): DTAVSQTPKYLVTQMGNDKSIKCEQNLGHDTMYWYKQDSKKFLKIMFSYNNKELIINETVPNRFSPKSPDKAHLNLHINSLELGDSAVYFCASSQVDRINEKLFFGSGTQLSVL.

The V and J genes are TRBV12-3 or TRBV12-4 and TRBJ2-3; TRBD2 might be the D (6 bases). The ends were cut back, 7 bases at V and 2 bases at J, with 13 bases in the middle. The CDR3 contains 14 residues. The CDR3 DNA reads TGTGCCAGCATGCAGAGGGAGGCCACAGATACGCAGTATTTT. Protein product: CASMQREATDTQYF.

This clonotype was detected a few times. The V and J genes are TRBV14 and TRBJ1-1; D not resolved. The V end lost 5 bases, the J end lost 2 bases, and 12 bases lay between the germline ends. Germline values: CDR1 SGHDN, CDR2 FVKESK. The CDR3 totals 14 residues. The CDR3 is CASSKPGSNTEAFF. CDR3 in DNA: TGTGCCAGCAGCAAACCGGGGAGTAACACTGAAGCTTTCTTT. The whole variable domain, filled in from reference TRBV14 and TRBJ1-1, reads EAGVTQFPSHSVIEKGQTVTLRCDPISGHDNLYWYRRVMGKEIKFLLHFVKESKQDESGMPNNRFLAERTGGTYSTLKVQPAELEDSGVYFCASSKPGSNTEAFFGQGTRLTVV.

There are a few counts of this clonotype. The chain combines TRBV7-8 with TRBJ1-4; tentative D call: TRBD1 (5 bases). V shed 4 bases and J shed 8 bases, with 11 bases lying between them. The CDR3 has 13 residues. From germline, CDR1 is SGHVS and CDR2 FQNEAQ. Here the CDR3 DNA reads TGTGCCAGCAGCTCTGGACAAGTCGAAAAACTGTTTTTT. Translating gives CASSSGQVEKLFF.

The CDR3 spells CSARKRVGGTDTQYF. CDR3 nucleotides: TGCAGTGCTAGAAAGCGGGTGGGGGGCACAGATACGCAGTATTTT. This chain uses TRBV20-1 with TRBJ2-3, with D possibly matching TRBD2 (6 bases). Trimming stripped 2 bases from V and 1 base from J, with 13 bases between. The CDR3 totals 15 residues. Germline CDR1 and CDR2: DFQATT and SNEGSKA (reference sequence).

CDR3 sequence (DNA): TGTGCCAGCAGCCCAACAGGGGGCCCCTCCCAAGAGACCCAGTACTTC. It yields the protein CASSPTGGPSQETQYF. The chain carries TRBV7-9 and TRBJ2-5, with 9 bases identical to TRBD1. The CDR3 is 16 residues long. Germline V gene lookup returns CDR1 SEHNR and CDR2 FQNEAQ (reference sequence). Trimming took 5 bases from V and 1 from J; bases not matched to a gene: 8. Full variable domain (missing parts from reference TRBV7-9 and TRBJ2-5): DTGVSQNPRHKITKRGQNVTFRCDPISEHNRLYWYRQTLGQGPEFLTYFQNEAQLEKSRLLSDRFSAERPKGSFSTLEIQRTEQGDSAMYLCASSPTGGPSQETQYFGPGTRLLVL.

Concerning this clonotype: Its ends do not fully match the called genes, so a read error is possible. This CDR3 reads CSTRDRGNTQYF. The DNA for the CDR3 is TGCAGTACTAGAGATAGGGGGAATACGCAGTATTTT. The gene calls are TRBV20-1 and TRBJ2-3; a weak D match, TRBD1 (6 bases). This CDR3 is 12 amino acids long. Germline CDR1 is DFQATT and CDR2 is SNEGSKA (reference sequence).

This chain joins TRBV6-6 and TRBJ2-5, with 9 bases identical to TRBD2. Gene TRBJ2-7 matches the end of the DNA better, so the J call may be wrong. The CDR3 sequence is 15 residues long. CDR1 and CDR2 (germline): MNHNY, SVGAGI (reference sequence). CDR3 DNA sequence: TGTGCCAGCAGGCTGGGGATAGCGGGAGTGGACGAGCAGTACTTC. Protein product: CASRLGIAGVDEQYF.

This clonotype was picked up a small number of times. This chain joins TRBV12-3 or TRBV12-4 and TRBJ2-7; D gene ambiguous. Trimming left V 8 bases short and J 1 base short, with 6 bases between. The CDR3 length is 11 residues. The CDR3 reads CASGESYEQYF. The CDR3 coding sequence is TGTGCCAGCGGAGAATCCTACGAGCAGTACTTC.

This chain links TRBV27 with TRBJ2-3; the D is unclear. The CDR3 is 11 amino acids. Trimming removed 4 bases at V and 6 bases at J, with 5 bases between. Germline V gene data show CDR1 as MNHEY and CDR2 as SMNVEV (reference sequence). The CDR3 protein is CASSSFDTQYF. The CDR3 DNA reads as TGTGCCAGCAGTTCATTTGATACGCAGTATTTT.

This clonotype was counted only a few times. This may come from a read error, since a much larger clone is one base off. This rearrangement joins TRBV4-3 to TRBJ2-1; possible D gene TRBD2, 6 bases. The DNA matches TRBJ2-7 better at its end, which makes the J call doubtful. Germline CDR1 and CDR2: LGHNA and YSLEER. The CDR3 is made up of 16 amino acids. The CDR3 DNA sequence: TGCGCCAGCGCCATAGAACGCGGGGCTACCTACAATGAGCAGTACTTC. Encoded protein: CASAIERGATYNEQYF.

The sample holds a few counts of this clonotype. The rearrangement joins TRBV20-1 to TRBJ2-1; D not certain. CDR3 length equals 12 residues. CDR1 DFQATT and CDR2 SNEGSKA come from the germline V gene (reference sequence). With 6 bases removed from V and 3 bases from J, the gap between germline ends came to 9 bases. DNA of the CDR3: TGCAGTGCCATGGACGGCTACAATGAGCAGTTCTTC. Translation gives CSAMDGYNEQFF.

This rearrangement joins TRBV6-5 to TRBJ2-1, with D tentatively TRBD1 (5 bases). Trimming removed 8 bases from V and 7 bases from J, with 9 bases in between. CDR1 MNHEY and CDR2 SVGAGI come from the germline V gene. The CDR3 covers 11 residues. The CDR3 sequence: CASGPGNEQFF. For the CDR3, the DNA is TGTGCCAGCGGTCCAGGGAATGAGCAGTTCTTC.

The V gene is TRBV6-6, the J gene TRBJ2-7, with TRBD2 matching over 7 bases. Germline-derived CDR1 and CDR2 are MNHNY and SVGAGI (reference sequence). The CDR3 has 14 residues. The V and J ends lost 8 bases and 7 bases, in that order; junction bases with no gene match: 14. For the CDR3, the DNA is TGTGCCAGCTCTCTACGGGGGGAAGGGAATGAGCAGTACTTC. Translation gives CASSLRGEGNEQYF.

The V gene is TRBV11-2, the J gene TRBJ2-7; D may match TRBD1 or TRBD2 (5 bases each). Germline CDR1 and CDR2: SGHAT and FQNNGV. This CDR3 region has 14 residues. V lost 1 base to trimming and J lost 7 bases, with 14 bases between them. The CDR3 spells CASSLATGLGEQYF. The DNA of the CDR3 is TGTGCCAGCAGCTTAGCAACGGGGCTTGGAGAGCAGTACTTC.

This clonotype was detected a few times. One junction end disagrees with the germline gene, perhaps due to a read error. The CDR3 nucleotides are TGTGCCAGCAGTGACTCAGGGGGCGATGAGCAGTACTTC. This translates into CASSDSGGDEQYF. The rearrangement uses TRBV6-5 and TRBJ2-5, with TRBD1 identical over 8 bases. Germline values: CDR1 MNHEY, CDR2 SVGAGI. This CDR3 has 13 amino acids.

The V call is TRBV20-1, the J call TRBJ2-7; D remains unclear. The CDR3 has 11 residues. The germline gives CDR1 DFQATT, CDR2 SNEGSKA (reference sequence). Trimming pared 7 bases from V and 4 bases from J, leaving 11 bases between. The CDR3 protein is CSERNLYEQYF. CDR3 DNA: TGCAGTGAACGTAACCTGTACGAGCAGTACTTC.

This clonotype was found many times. CDR3 protein: CASSLASGSSVDNEQYF. Here the CDR3 DNA reads TGTGCCAGCAGCTTGGCTAGCGGGAGTTCTGTGGACAATGAGCAGTACTTC. V is TRBV7-2 and J is TRBJ2-5, with 10 nucleotides matching TRBD2. The V gene's germline CDR1 is SGHTA and CDR2 FQGNSA. This CDR3 comprises 17 residues. V gave up 3 bases and J gave up 11 bases; unmatched junction bases: 18.

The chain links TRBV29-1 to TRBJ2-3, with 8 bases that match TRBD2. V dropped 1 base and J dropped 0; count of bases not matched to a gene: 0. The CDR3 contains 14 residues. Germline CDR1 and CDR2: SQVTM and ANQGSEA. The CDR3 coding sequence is TGCAGCGTTGAAGTAGCGGGGAGCACAGATACGCAGTATTTT. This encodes CSVEVAGSTDTQYF.

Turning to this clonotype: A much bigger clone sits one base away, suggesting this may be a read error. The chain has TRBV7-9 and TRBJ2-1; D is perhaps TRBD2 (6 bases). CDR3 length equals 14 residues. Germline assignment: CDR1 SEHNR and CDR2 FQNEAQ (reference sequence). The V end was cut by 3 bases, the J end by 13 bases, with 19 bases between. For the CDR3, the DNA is TGTGCCAGCAGCTTTGGAGCGGGTAAAGAGACCCAGTTCTTC. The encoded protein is CASSFGAGKETQFF.